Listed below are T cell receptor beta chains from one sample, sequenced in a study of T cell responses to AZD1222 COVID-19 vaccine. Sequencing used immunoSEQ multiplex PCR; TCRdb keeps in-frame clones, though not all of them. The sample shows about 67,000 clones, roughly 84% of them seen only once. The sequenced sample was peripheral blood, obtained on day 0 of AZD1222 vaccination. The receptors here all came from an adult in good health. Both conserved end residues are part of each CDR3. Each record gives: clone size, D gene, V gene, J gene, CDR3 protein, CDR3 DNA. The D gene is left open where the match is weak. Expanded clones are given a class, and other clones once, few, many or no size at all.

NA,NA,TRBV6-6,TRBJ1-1,CASSFFRGVEAFF,TGTGCCAGCAGTTTCTTCCGGGGGGTTGAAGCTTTCTTT
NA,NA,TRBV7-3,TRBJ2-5,CASSSNRRETQYF,TGTGCCAGCAGCTCCAACAGGCGCGAGACCCAGTACTTC
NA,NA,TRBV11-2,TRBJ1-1,CASSSQGRVEAFF,TGTGCCAGCAGTTCCCAGGGGAGGGTTGAAGCTTTCTTT
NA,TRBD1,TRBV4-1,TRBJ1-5,CASSLNWDRAPQPQHF,TGCGCCAGCAGCCTCAATTGGGACAGGGCCCCTCAGCCCCAGCATTTT
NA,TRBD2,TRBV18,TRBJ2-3,CASSPILAGEVVTQYF,TGTGCCAGCTCACCAATCCTAGCGGGAGAGGTTGTTACGCAGTATTTT
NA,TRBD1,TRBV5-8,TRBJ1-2,CASSETTGTPYGYTF,TGTGCCAGCAGCGAAACGACAGGGACGCCCTATGGCTACACCTTC
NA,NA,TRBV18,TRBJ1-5,CASSPTDNQPQHF,TGTGCCAGCTCACCGACAGATAATCAGCCCCAGCATTTT
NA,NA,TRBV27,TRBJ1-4,CASTNRAANEKLFF,TGTGCCAGCACCAACAGGGCTGCTAATGAAAAACTGTTTTTT
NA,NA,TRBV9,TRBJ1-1,CASSVTGAEAFF,TGTGCCAGCAGCGTAACGGGTGCGGAAGCTTTCTTT
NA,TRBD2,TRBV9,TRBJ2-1,CASSVGASGSVYEQFF,TGTGCCAGCAGCGTAGGGGCTAGCGGGAGTGTCTATGAGCAGTTCTTC
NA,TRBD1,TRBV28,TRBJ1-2,CASSLLFGTGWGGYTF,TGTGCCAGCAGTTTATTATTCGGGACAGGGTGGGGTGGCTACACCTTC
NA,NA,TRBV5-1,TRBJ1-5,CASSILSRGSNQPQHF,TGCGCCAGCAGCATACTTTCCCGGGGGAGCAATCAGCCCCAGCATTTT
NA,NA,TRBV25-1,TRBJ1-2,CASSARDGRNYGYTF,TGTGCCAGCAGTGCCCGGGACGGCCGGAACTATGGCTACACCTTC
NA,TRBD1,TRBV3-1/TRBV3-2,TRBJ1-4,CASSQDAEGAGRLVGLFF,TGTGCCAGCAGCCAAGATGCAGAGGGGGCCGGGCGGCTTGTAGGACTGTTTTTT
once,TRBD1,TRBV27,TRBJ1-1,CASSLRNPGQMNTEAFF,TGTGCCAGCAGTTTAAGAAATCCGGGACAGATGAACACTGAAGCTTTCTTT
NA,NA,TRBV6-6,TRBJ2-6,CASSRGATSGANVLTF,TGTGCCAGCAGTCGAGGGGCTACCTCTGGGGCCAACGTCCTGACTTTC
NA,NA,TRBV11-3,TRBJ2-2,CASSLVPNTGELFF,TGTGCCAGCAGCTTAGTCCCGAACACCGGGGAGCTGTTTTTT
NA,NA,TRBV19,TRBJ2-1,CASRENNEQFF,TGTGCCAGTAGGGAAAACAATGAGCAGTTCTTC
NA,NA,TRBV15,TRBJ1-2,CATSRDLGEGQDYGYTF,TGTGCCACCAGCAGAGATTTGGGAGAGGGCCAGGACTATGGCTACACCTTC
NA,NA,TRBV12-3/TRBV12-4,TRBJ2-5,CASSFQETQYF,TGTGCCAGCAGTTTCCAAGAGACCCAGTACTTC
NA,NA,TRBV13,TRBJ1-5,CASSLGLGQPQHF,TGTGCCAGCAGCTTAGGCCTCGGGCAGCCCCAGCATTTT
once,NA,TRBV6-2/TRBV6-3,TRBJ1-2,CASSYVDSYGYTF,TGTGCCAGCAGTTACGTGGACAGCTATGGCTACACCTTC
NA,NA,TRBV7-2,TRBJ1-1,CASSFGLLTFF,TGTGCCAGCAGCTTCGGCTTACTGACTTTCTTT
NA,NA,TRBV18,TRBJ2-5,CASSPGAQETQYF,TGTGCCAGCTCACCAGGCGCTCAAGAGACCCAGTACTTC
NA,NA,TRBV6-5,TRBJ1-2,CASTSQGFANYGYTF,TGTGCCAGCACCTCTCAGGGCTTTGCTAACTATGGCTACACCTTC
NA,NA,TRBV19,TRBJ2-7,CASSPTVSYEQYF,TGTGCCAGTAGTCCTACAGTTTCCTACGAGCAGTACTTC
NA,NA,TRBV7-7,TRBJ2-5,CASSTRRQETQYF,TGTGCCAGCAGCACCCGACGTCAAGAGACCCAGTACTTC
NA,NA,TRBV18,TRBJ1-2,CASSPPSQYGYTF,TGTGCCAGCTCACCACCGTCCCAGTATGGCTACACCTTC
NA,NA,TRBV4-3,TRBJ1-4,CASSQEDRWNEKLFF,TGCGCCAGCAGCCAAGAAGACAGGTGGAATGAAAAACTGTTTTTT
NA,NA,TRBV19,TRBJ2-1,CASSIGSSYYNEQFF,TGTGCCAGTAGTATTGGTAGCAGCTACTACAATGAGCAGTTCTTC
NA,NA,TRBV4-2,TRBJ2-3,CASSQELDTQYF,TGTGCCAGCAGCCAAGAACTTGATACGCAGTATTTT
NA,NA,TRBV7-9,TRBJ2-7,CASSLGPGAYEQYF,TGTGCCAGCAGCCTAGGGCCAGGCGCCTACGAGCAGTACTTC